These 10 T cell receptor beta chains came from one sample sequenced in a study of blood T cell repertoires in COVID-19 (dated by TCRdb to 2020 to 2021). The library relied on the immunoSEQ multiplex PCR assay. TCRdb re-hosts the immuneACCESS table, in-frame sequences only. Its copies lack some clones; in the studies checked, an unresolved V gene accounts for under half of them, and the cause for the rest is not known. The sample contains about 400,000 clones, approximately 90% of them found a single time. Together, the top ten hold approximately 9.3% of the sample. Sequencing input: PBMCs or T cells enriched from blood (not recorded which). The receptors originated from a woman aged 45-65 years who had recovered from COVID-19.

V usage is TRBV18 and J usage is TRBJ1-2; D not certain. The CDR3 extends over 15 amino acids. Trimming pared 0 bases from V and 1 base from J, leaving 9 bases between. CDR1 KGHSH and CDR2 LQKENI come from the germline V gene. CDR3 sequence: CASSPPEDYNYGYTF. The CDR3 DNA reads TGTGCCAGCTCACCACCGGAGGATTATAACTATGGCTACACCTTC.

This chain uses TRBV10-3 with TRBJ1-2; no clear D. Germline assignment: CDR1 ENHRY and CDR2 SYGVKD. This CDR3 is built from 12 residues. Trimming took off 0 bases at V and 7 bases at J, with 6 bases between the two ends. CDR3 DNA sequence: TGTGCCATCAGTGAGTCGCGGGTTGGCTACACCTTC. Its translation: CAISESRVGYTF.

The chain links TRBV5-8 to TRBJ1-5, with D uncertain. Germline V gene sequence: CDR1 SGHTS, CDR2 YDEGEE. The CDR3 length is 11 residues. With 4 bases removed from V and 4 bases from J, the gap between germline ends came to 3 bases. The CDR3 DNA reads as TGTGCCAGCAGCCTTAATCAGCCCCAGCATTTT. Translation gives CASSLNQPQHF.

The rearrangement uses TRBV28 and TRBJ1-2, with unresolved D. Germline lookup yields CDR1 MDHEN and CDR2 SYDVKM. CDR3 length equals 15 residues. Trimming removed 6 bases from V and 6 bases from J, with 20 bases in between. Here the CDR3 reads CASRPKYNPGNGYTF. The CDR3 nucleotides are TGTGCCAGCAGGCCCAAATATAACCCGGGAAATGGCTACACCTTC.

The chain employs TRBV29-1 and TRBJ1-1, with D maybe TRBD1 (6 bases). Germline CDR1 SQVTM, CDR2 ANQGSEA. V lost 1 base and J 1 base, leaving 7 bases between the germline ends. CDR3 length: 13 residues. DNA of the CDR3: TGCAGCGTTGAAGGGGGACAGAACACTGAAGCTTTCTTT. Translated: CSVEGGQNTEAFF.

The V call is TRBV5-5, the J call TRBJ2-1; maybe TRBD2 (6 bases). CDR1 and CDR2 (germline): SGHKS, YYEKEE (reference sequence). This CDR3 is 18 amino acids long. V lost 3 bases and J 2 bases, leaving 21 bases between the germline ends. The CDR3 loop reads CASSWKSSGTIAYNEQFF. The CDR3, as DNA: TGTGCCAGCAGCTGGAAAAGTAGCGGAACCATAGCCTACAATGAGCAGTTCTTC.

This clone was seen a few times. For the CDR3, the DNA is TGCAGCGTTGTAGGACTATATGGCTACACCTTC. It specifies CSVVGLYGYTF. The chain recombines TRBV29-1 with TRBJ1-2; D not resolved. Germline V gene lookup returns CDR1 SQVTM and CDR2 ANQGSEA. CDR3 length: 11 amino acids. V lost 4 bases and J 5 bases, leaving 8 bases between the germline ends. The full variable domain, rest sourced from reference TRBV29-1 and TRBJ1-2, is SAVISQKPSRDICQRGTSLTIQCQVDSQVTMMFWYRQQPGQSLTLIATANQGSEATYESGFVIDKFPISRPNLTFSTLTVSNMSPEDSSIYLCSVVGLYGYTFGSGTRLTVV.

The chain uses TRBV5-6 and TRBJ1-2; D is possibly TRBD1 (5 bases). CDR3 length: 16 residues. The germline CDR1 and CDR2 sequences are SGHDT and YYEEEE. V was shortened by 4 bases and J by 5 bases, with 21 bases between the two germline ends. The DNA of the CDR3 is TGTGCCAGCAGCCGGAGGACGGGACTTTGGGGGTATGGCTACACCTTC. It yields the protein CASSRRTGLWGYGYTF. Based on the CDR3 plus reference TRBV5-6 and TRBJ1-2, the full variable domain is DAGVTQSPTHLIKTRGQQVTLRCSPKSGHDTVSWYQQALGQGPQFIFQYYEEEERQRGNFPDRFSGHQFPNYSSELNVNALLLGDSALYLCASSRRTGLWGYGYTFGSGTRLTVV.

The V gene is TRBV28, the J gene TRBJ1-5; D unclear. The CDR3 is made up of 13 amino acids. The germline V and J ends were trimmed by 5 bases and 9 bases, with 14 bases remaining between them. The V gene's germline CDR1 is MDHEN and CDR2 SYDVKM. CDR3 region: CASSPDGVRPQHF. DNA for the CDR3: TGTGCCAGCAGTCCTGACGGAGTCAGGCCCCAGCATTTT.

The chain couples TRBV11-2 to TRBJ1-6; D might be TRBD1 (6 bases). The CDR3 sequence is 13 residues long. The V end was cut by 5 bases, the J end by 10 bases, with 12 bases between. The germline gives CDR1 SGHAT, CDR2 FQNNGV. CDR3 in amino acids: CASSIPGVSPLHF. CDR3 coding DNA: TGTGCCAGCAGCATCCCAGGGGTGTCACCCCTCCACTTT.